The rows below give T cell receptor beta chains drawn from one sample of a study of cytomegalovirus exposure and HLA in healthy donors. Assay used: immunoSEQ multiplex PCR; TCRdb lists only in-frame clones, some missing. In the table there are tens of thousands of clones, around 96% of which are singletons. The sequencing sample was made of PBMCs. The origin of the receptors is a man aged 18 to 30 in good health and CMV-seronegative. Each CDR3 is given with its conserved first and last residue. The D gene is left open where the match is weak. Expanded clones are given a class, and other clones once, few, many or no size at all.

cdr3_nt cdr3_aa clone_size d_call j_call v_call
TGTGCCAGCAGCTTGGGACAGGGAATCAATCAGCCCCAGCATTTT CASSLGQGINQPQHF - TRBD1 TRBJ1-5 TRBV13
TGTGCCAGCTCACCACCGGCTAGCGGGAGTATCGGGGAGCTGTTTTTT CASSPPASGSIGELFF - TRBD2 TRBJ2-2 TRBV18
TGTGCCAGCAGTTACTCCAGGGGGAACACTGAAGCTTTCTTT CASSYSRGNTEAFF - - TRBJ1-1 TRBV6-5
TGCGCCAGCAGCCCCAACAGGGGGGAGGATGAAAAACTGTTTTTT CASSPNRGEDEKLFF - TRBD1 TRBJ1-4 TRBV5-1
TGTGCCAGCAGCTTAGTAGGGCGGGACAGAGAGACCCAGTACTTC CASSLVGRDRETQYF - - TRBJ2-5 TRBV7-2
TGTGCCAGCAGTTACTCGGCGGGAGTGGGAAATGAGCAGTTCTTC CASSYSAGVGNEQFF - TRBD2 TRBJ2-1 TRBV6-5
TGTGCCAGCAGCCAGAGGGACAGATCTCTGCGAGAGCTGTTTTTT CASSQRDRSLRELFF - TRBD1 TRBJ2-2 TRBV6-1
TGTGCCTGGACCAGGGGTTTTGACACTGAAGCTTTCTTT CAWTRGFDTEAFF - - TRBJ1-1 TRBV30
TGCAGCGTTGAAGAATGGGGAGGGGGCTCTGGGGCCAACGTCCTGACTTTC CSVEEWGGGSGANVLTF - - TRBJ2-6 TRBV29-1
TGTGCCAGCAGTTCAGGGATCCACGAGCAGTACTTC CASSSGIHEQYF - - TRBJ2-7 TRBV28
TGTGCCAGCAGACTAGCGGGAGAGTTTTTGGAGACCCAGTACTTC CASRLAGEFLETQYF - TRBD2 TRBJ2-5 TRBV5-6
TGTGCCAGCAGCGCCGAGGGACAGGGAACCATGGTGTACTTC CASSAEGQGTMVYF - TRBD1 TRBJ2-7 TRBV9
TGTGCCAGCAGTGCATCCGGGACAGGCAATTCACCCCTCCACTTT CASSASGTGNSPLHF - TRBD1 TRBJ1-6 TRBV2
TGTGCCAGCGCTATATTCAGGGGAAGGACTGGCTACACCTTC CASAIFRGRTGYTF - - TRBJ1-2 TRBV6-5
TGTGCCAGTAGCCGGGACACCTACAATGAGCAGTTCTTC CASSRDTYNEQFF - - TRBJ2-1 TRBV19
TGTGCCAGCAGCTTGACAGGGTTTGGGGCCAACGTCCTGACTTTC CASSLTGFGANVLTF - TRBD1 TRBJ2-6 TRBV11-2
TGCGCCAGCAGCCCACCGACAGGGAGCTATGGCTACACCTTC CASSPPTGSYGYTF few TRBD1 TRBJ1-2 TRBV5-1
TGCGCCAGCAGCTTGCAGGGGACGTACAATGAGCAGTTCTTC CASSLQGTYNEQFF - - TRBJ2-1 TRBV5-1
TGTGCCAGCAGTATTCTAGCGGGAGAATATACGCAGTATTTT CASSILAGEYTQYF - TRBD2 TRBJ2-3 TRBV2
TGTGCCAGTAGTATCGGGACTAGCGGGAGGTCCGAGCAGTTCTTC CASSIGTSGRSEQFF - TRBD2 TRBJ2-1 TRBV19
TGTGCCAGCGGAGGACAGGGCGTCTATGGCTACACCTTC CASGGQGVYGYTF - TRBD1 TRBJ1-2 TRBV6-1
TGTGCCAGCAGCTTGGGGAGGGGGGGCGGAGTTTATGGCTACACCTTC CASSLGRGGGVYGYTF - - TRBJ1-2 TRBV7-9
TGTGCCAGCAGGTTAACCCCCGGAGGCAATGAGCAGTTCTTC CASRLTPGGNEQFF once - TRBJ2-1 TRBV4-2
TGTGCCAGCAGTGATCCTAGCTTTCTCATTGAGACCCAGTACTTC CASSDPSFLIETQYF once - TRBJ2-5 TRBV25-1
TGTGCCAGCAGTGCGGGACAGGGGCTGACCGGGGAGCTGTTTTTT CASSAGQGLTGELFF - TRBD1 TRBJ2-2 TRBV6-6
TGCGCCAGCAGCTTGGACAGGGGGGGCACCGGGGAGCTGTTTTTT CASSLDRGGTGELFF - - TRBJ2-2 TRBV5-1
TGTGCCAGCAGCCACGATAAAAAACAGGGGAGCAATCAGCCCCAGCATTTT CASSHDKKQGSNQPQHF - TRBD1 TRBJ1-5 TRBV7-9
TGTGCCAGCAGCGGGGGCCAGGGGGCCTGGGAGACCCAGTACTTC CASSGGQGAWETQYF - TRBD1 TRBJ2-5 TRBV6-1
TGCAGCGTTGCCCGTAACTCCTACGAGCAGTACTTC CSVARNSYEQYF - - TRBJ2-7 TRBV29-1
TGTGCCAGTAGTATAGTGTATAGCAATCAGCCCCAGCATTTT CASSIVYSNQPQHF - - TRBJ1-5 TRBV19
TGTGCCAGCAGCTCAGAAGCAGGGTTCACAGATACGCAGTATTTT CASSSEAGFTDTQYF - - TRBJ2-3 TRBV5-8
TGTGCCACCAGCAGAGATCTTGACAGGGTCAAAGAAAAACTGTTTTTT CATSRDLDRVKEKLFF - TRBD1 TRBJ1-4 TRBV15